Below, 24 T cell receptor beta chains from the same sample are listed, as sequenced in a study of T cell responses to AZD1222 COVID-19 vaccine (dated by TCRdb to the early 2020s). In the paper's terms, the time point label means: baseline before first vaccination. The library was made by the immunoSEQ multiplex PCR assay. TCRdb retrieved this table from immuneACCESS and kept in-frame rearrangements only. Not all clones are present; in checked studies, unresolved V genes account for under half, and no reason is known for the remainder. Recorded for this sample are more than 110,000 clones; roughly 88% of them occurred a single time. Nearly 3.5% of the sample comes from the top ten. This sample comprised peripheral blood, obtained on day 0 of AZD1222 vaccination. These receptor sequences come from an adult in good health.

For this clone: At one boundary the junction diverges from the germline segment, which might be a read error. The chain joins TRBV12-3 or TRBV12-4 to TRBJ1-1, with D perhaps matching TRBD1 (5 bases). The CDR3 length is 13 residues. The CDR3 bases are TGTGCCAGCAGTTTAGCGCTAGGGGCAGCCCTGATTTTT. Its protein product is CASSLALGAALIF.

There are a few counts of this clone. CDR3 in DNA: TGTGCCAGCAGCCCACACCCTCCAAGGGGGAATTCACCCCTCCACTTT. Its translation: CASSPHPPRGNSPLHF. The rearrangement joins TRBV7-6 to TRBJ1-6, with TRBD1 as a possible D gene (6 bases). Germline V gene sequence: CDR1 SGHVS, CDR2 FNYEAQ. Trimming took off 5 bases at V and 7 bases at J, with 18 bases between the two ends. The CDR3 totals 16 residues.

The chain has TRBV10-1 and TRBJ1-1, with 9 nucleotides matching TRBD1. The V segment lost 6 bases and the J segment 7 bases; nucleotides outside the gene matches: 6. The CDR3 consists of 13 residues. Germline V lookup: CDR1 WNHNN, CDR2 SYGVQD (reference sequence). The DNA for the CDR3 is TGCGCCAGCAGCGCCGGGACAGGGCTTGAAGCTTTCTTT. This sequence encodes CASSAGTGLEAFF.

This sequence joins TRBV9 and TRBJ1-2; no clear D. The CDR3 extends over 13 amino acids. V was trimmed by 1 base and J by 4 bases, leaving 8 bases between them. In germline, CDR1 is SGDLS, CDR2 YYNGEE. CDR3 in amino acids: CASSVFSSYGYTF. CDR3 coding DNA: TGTGCCAGCAGCGTATTCTCTAGCTATGGCTACACCTTC.

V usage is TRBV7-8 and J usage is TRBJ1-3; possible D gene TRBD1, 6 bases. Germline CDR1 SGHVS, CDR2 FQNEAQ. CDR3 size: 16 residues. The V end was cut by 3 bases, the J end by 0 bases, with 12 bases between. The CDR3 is CASSFRGISSGNTIYF. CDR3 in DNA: TGTGCCAGCAGCTTTAGGGGGATATCCTCTGGAAACACCATATATTTT. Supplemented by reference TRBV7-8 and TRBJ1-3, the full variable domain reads GAGVSQSPRYKVAKRGQDVALRCDPISGHVSLFWYQQALGQGPEFLTYFQNEAQLDKSGLPSDRFFAERPEGSVSTLKIQRTQQEDSAVYLCASSFRGISSGNTIYFGEGSWLTVV.

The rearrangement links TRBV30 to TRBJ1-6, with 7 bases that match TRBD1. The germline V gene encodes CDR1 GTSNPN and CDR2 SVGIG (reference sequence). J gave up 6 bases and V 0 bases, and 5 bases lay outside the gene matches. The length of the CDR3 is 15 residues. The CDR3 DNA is TGTGCCTGGAGTGTCGTGGGGACAGTTAATTCACCCCTCCACTTT. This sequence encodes CAWSVVGTVNSPLHF.

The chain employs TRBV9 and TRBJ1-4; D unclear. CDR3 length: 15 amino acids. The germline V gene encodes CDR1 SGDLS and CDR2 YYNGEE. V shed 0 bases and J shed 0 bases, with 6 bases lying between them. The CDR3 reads CASSVGTATNEKLFF. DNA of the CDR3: TGTGCCAGCAGCGTAGGGACGGCAACTAATGAAAAACTGTTTTTT. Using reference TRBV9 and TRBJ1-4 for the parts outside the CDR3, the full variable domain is DSGVTQTPKHLITATGQRVTLRCSPRSGDLSVYWYQQSLDQGLQFLIQYYNGEERAKGNILERFSAQQFPDLHSELNLSSLELGDSALYFCASSVGTATNEKLFFGSGTQLSVL.

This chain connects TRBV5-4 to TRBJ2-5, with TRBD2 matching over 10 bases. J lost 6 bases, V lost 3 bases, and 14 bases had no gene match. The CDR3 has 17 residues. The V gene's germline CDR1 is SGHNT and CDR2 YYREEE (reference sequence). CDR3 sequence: CASSSGLAESLKQTQYF. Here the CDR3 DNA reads TGTGCCAGCAGCTCAGGACTAGCGGAGAGCCTTAAACAGACCCAGTACTTC.

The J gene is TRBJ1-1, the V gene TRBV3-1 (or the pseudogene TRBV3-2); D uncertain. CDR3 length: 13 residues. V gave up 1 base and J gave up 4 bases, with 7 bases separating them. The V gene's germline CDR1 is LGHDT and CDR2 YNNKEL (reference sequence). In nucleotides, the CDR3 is TGTGCCAGCAGCCAAGTTATCACCACTGAAGCTTTCTTT. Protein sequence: CASSQVITTEAFF.

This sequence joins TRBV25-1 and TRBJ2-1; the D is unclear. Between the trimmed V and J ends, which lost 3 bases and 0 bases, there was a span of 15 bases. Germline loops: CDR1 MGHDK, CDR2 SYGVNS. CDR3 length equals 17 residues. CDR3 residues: CASSDLLGLGSYNEQFF. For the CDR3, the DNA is TGTGCCAGCAGTGATCTTCTAGGGTTGGGCTCCTACAATGAGCAGTTCTTC. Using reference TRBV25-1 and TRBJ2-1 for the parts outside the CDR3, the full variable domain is EADIYQTPRYLVIGTGKKITLECSQTMGHDKMYWYQQDPGMELHLIHYSYGVNSTEKGDLSSESTVSRIRTEHFPLTLESARPSHTSQYLCASSDLLGLGSYNEQFFGPGTRLTVL.

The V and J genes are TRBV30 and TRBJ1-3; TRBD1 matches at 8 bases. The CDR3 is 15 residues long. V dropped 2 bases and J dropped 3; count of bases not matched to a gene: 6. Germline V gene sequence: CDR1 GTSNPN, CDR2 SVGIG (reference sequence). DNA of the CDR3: TGTGCCTGGAGTCATTCAGGGGGCCGTGGAAACACCATATATTTT. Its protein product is CAWSHSGGRGNTIYF.

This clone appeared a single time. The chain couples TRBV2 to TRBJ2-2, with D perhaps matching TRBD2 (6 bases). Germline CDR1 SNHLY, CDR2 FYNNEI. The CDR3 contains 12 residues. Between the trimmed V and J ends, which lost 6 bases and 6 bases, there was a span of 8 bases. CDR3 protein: CASREGSGELFF. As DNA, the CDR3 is TGTGCCAGCAGGGAGGGGTCCGGGGAGCTGTTTTTT. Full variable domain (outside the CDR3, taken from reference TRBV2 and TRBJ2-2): EPEVTQTPSHQVTQMGQEVILRCVPISNHLYFYWYRQILGQKVEFLVSFYNNEISEKSEIFDDQFSVERPDGSNFTLKIRSTKLEDSAMYFCASREGSGELFFGEGSRLTVL.

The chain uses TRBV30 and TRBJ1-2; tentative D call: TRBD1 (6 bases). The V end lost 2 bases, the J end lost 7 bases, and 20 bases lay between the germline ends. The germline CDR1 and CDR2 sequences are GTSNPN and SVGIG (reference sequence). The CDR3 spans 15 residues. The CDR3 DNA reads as TGTGCCTGGAGTCTGGCGGGGGGCGCTTCCTTTGGCTACACCTTC. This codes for CAWSLAGGASFGYTF.

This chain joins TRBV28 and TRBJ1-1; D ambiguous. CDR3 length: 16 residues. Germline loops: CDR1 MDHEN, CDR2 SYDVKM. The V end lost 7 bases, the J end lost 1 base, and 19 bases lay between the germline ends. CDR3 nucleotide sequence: TGTGCCAGCACCCCACCCTCAGCCAGGAGGAACACTGAAGCTTTCTTT. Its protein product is CASTPPSARRNTEAFF.

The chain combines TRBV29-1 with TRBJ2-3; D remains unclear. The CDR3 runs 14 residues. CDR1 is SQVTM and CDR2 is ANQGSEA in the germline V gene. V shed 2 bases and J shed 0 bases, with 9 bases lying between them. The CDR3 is CSVESGSSTDTQYF. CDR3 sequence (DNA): TGCAGCGTTGAATCCGGCTCTAGCACAGATACGCAGTATTTT.

DNA of the CDR3: TGTGCCAGCAGTTTACGGTATCAGCCCCAGCATTTT. Amino acid sequence: CASSLRYQPQHF. V and J are TRBV28 and TRBJ1-5; D is ambiguous. Germline lookup yields CDR1 MDHEN and CDR2 SYDVKM. Trimming pared 2 bases from V and 5 bases from J, leaving 4 bases between. CDR3 size: 12 residues.

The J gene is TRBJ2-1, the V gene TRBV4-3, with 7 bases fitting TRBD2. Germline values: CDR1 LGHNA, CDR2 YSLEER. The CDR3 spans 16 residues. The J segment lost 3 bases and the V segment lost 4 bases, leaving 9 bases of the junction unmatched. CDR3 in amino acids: CASSLMLAANYNEQFF. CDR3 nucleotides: TGCGCCAGCAGCCTCATGCTAGCGGCAAACTACAATGAGCAGTTCTTC.

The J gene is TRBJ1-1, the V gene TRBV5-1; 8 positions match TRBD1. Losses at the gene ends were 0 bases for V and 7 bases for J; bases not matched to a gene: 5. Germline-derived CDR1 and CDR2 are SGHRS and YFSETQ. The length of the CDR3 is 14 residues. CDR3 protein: CASSLDARGLEAFF. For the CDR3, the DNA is TGCGCCAGCAGCTTGGATGCCAGGGGGCTTGAAGCTTTCTTT.

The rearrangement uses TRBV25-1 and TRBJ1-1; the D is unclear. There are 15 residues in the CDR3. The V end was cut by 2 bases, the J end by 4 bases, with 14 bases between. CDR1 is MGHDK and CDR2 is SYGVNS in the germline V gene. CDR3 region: CASSEPGSLGTEAFF. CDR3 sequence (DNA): TGTGCCAGCAGTGAACCCGGGTCATTGGGCACTGAAGCTTTCTTT.

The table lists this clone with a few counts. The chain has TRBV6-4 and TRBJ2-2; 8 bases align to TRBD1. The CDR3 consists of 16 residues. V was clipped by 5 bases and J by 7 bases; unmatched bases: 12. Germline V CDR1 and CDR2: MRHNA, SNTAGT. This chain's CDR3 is CASSRTTGDVDGELFF. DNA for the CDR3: TGTGCCAGCAGTAGGACGACAGGGGACGTTGACGGGGAGCTGTTTTTT.

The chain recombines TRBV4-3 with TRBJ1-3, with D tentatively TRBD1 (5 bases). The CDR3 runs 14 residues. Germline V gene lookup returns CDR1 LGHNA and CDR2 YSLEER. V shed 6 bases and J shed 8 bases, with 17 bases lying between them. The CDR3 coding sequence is TGCGCCAGCAGACGCGACAGTTATTCTGACACCATATATTTT. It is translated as CASRRDSYSDTIYF.

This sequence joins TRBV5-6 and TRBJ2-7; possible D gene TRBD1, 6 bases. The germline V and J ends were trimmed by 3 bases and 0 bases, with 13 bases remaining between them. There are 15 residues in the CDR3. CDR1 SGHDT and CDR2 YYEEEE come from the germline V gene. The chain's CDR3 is CASSSDRFSSYEQYF. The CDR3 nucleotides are TGTGCCAGCAGCTCAGACAGGTTTAGCTCCTACGAGCAGTACTTC.

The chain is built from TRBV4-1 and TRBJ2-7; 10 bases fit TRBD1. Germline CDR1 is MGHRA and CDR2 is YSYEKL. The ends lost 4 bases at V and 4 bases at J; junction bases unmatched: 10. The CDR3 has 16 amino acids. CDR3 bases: TGCGCCAGCAGCCTCATCACCGGGACAGGGGAATACGAGCAGTACTTC. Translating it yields CASSLITGTGEYEQYF.

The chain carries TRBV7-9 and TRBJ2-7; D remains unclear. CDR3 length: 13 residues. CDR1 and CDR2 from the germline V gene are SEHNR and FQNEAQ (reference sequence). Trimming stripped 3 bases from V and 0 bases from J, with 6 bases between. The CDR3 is CASSFGGSYEQYF. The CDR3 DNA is TGTGCCAGCAGCTTCGGCGGCTCCTACGAGCAGTACTTC.